The 20 T cell receptor beta chains below all came from one sample that was sequenced in a study of cytomegalovirus exposure and HLA in healthy donors. PCR amplification relied on 60 Vbeta primers (plus 13 Jbeta primers). TCRdb keeps only in-frame clones here, not all; method: immunoSEQ multiplex PCR. Of roughly 130,000 clones listed, roughly 80% were seen once; the top ten hold 1%. Sequencing input: PBMCs. The receptors were sampled from a man between 40 and 49 years old in good health and CMV-seronegative.

The chain couples TRBV11-1 to TRBJ2-2, with TRBD1 matching over 8 bases. There are 15 residues in the CDR3. Per germline, CDR1 SGHAT and CDR2 FQDESV (reference sequence). Unmatched junction bases numbered 5, after V lost 2 bases and J lost 6 bases. CDR3 in amino acids: CASSLWTGYAGELFF. The CDR3, as DNA: TGTGCCAGCAGCTTATGGACAGGGTACGCCGGGGAGCTGTTTTTT. The variable domain in full, completed from reference TRBV11-1 and TRBJ2-2, reads EAEVAQSPRYKITEKSQAVAFWCDPISGHATLYWYRQILGQGPELLVQFQDESVVDDSQLPKDRFSAERLKGVDSTLKIQPAELGDSAMYLCASSLWTGYAGELFFGEGSRLTVL.

The gene calls are TRBV29-1 and TRBJ2-7, with 11 bases that match TRBD2. Losses at the gene ends were 6 bases for V and 7 bases for J; bases not matched to a gene: 11. The CDR3 covers 14 residues. The germline V gene has CDR1 SQVTM and CDR2 ANQGSEA. Written as DNA, the CDR3 is TGCAGCGTCCTAACTAGCGGGAGACTCGGAGAGCAGTACTTC. Translated, it gives CSVLTSGRLGEQYF.

The chain combines TRBV5-1 with TRBJ2-3; D may be TRBD1 (5 bases). V was pared by 4 bases and J by 0 bases, with 15 bases between. CDR1 and CDR2 (germline): SGHRS, YFSETQ. This CDR3 region has 16 residues. For the CDR3, the DNA is TGCGCCAGCAGCATCTATGGGGCGACTAGCACAGATACGCAGTATTTT. It is translated as CASSIYGATSTDTQYF.

In its sample, this clone was seen once. V and J are TRBV7-6 and TRBJ2-1; 12 bases match TRBD2. Per germline, CDR1 SGHVS and CDR2 FNYEAQ. The CDR3 is 16 residues long. J was trimmed by 4 bases and V by 5 bases; bases with no gene match: 6. Written as DNA, the CDR3 is TGTGCCAGCAGCATACAGACTAGCGGGGGTTACAATGAGCAGTTCTTC. Translated: CASSIQTSGGYNEQFF.

This chain joins TRBV28 and TRBJ1-2; D ambiguous. Germline V lookup: CDR1 MDHEN, CDR2 SYDVKM. The CDR3 is made up of 15 amino acids. The V end was cut by 3 bases, the J end by 8 bases, with 19 bases between. The CDR3 DNA reads as TGTGCCAGCAGTTTGAGTAGTCTCGGTTTCTGGGGCTACACCTTC. This codes for CASSLSSLGFWGYTF.

The V and J genes are TRBV5-1 and TRBJ1-1; TRBD1 matches at 8 bases. With 0 bases clipped from V and 4 bases from J, the junction kept 5 bases outside the gene matches. The germline V gene encodes CDR1 SGHRS and CDR2 YFSETQ. This CDR3 has 15 amino acids. The CDR3 sequence is CASSLAGTGPTEAFF. In DNA, the CDR3 is TGCGCCAGCAGCTTGGCCGGGACAGGTCCCACTGAAGCTTTCTTT.

The genes are TRBV19 and TRBJ1-5, with 10 bases fitting TRBD1. The CDR3 consists of 14 residues. CDR1 LNHDA and CDR2 SQIVND come from the germline V gene (reference sequence). V trimming: 6 bases; J trimming: 7 bases; junction bases outside the gene matches: 6. CDR3 in amino acids: CASSPWDRGQPQHF. The CDR3 nucleotides read TGTGCCAGTAGCCCTTGGGACAGGGGACAGCCCCAGCATTTT. Based on the CDR3 plus reference TRBV19 and TRBJ1-5, the full variable domain is DGGITQSPKYLFRKEGQNVTLSCEQNLNHDAMYWYRQDPGQGLRLIYYSQIVNDFQKGDIAEGYSVSREKKESFPLTVTSAQKNPTAFYLCASSPWDRGQPQHFGDGTRLSIL.

The chain has TRBV5-8 and TRBJ1-6; the match to TRBD1 covers 10 bases. CDR3 length: 15 residues. CDR1 and CDR2 from the germline V gene are SGHTS and YDEGEE. Trimming removed 4 bases from V and 7 bases from J; junction bases left unmatched: 5. The DNA of the CDR3 is TGTGCCAGCAGCCGGAGGACAGGGGGGAATTCACCCCTCCACTTT. It yields the protein CASSRRTGGNSPLHF.

This clone was observed a few times. This rearrangement joins TRBV6-5 to TRBJ1-3; no definite D call. The CDR3 loop spans 15 amino acids. Germline loops: CDR1 MNHEY, CDR2 SVGAGI. The germline V and J ends were trimmed by 0 bases and 8 bases, with 14 bases remaining between them. This chain's CDR3 is CASSYSVAPGYTIYF. The CDR3 DNA follows: TGTGCCAGCAGTTACTCCGTCGCACCGGGTTACACCATATATTTT.

The chain is built from TRBV5-4 and TRBJ2-2; perhaps TRBD1 as D (6 bases). Per germline, CDR1 SGHNT and CDR2 YYREEE (reference sequence). Trimming cost V 0 bases and J 7 bases, with 13 bases left between them. The CDR3 is made up of 15 amino acids. CDR3 DNA sequence: TGTGCCAGCAGCTTGGAATCCAGGGGTGGCGGGGAGCTGTTTTTT. This sequence encodes CASSLESRGGGELFF.

The chain joins TRBV6-5 to TRBJ2-1, with 8 bases aligning to TRBD2. Looked up from germline, CDR1 is MNHEY and CDR2 is SVGAGI. The V gene end was trimmed by 5 bases and the J gene end by 4 bases; junction bases not matched to a gene: 4. This CDR3 is built from 14 residues. This chain's CDR3 is CASSRPGGYNEQFF. CDR3 nucleotide sequence: TGTGCCAGCAGTCGGCCGGGGGGGTACAATGAGCAGTTCTTC.

The genes are TRBV28 and TRBJ1-2; D uncertain. In germline, CDR1 is MDHEN, CDR2 SYDVKM. This CDR3 region has 11 residues. Trimming left V 8 bases short and J 2 bases short, with 6 bases between. This CDR3 reads CASGGNYGYTF. DNA for the CDR3: TGTGCCAGCGGCGGGAACTATGGCTACACCTTC.

The chain has TRBV29-1 and TRBJ1-1, with D maybe TRBD1 (5 bases). With 6 bases removed from V and 1 base from J, the gap between germline ends came to 12 bases. Germline V lookup: CDR1 SQVTM, CDR2 ANQGSEA. The CDR3 spans 13 residues. This CDR3 reads CSVLRVPNTEAFF. The DNA of the CDR3 is TGCAGCGTCCTCAGGGTGCCGAACACTGAAGCTTTCTTT.

The chain recombines TRBV6-6 with TRBJ2-5, with 14 positions matching TRBD2. The germline gives CDR1 MNHNY, CDR2 SVGAGI (reference sequence). The trim removed 8 bases at V and 3 bases at J, leaving 2 bases unmatched. This CDR3 is built from 14 residues. CDR3 sequence (DNA): TGTGCCAGCGGGGGACTAGCGGGGGAAGAGACCCAGTACTTC. Encoded protein: CASGGLAGEETQYF.

V and J are TRBV7-9 and TRBJ2-1, with 9 bases aligning to TRBD2. The V gene end was trimmed by 1 base and the J gene end by 2 bases; junction bases not matched to a gene: 6. This CDR3 region has 17 residues. Germline loops: CDR1 SEHNR, CDR2 FQNEAQ (reference sequence). CDR3 nucleotide sequence: TGTGCCAGCAGCTTAGATCTAGCGGGGCTAGCCTACAATGAGCAGTTCTTC. Amino acid sequence: CASSLDLAGLAYNEQFF.

V gene TRBV28 combines with J gene TRBJ2-3; 8 bases fit TRBD1. The germline V gene has CDR1 MDHEN and CDR2 SYDVKM. With 4 bases clipped from V and 1 base from J, the junction kept 7 bases outside the gene matches. The CDR3 totals 16 residues. Here the CDR3 DNA reads TGTGCCAGCAGTTCCCAGGGGGCTGGCGGCACAGATACGCAGTATTTT. Protein sequence: CASSSQGAGGTDTQYF.

V usage is TRBV9 and J usage is TRBJ2-1, with 13 bases that match TRBD2. V lost 0 bases, J lost 3 bases, and 6 bases stayed unmatched. The CDR3 is 18 amino acids. Germline V lookup: CDR1 SGDLS, CDR2 YYNGEE. The DNA of the CDR3 is TGTGCCAGCAGCGTAGGACTAGCGGGGGGCCCGCGCTACAATGAGCAGTTCTTC. This gives the protein CASSVGLAGGPRYNEQFF.

The gene calls are TRBV4-2 and TRBJ1-1; a weak D match, TRBD1 (6 bases). Germline V gene lookup returns CDR1 LGHNA and CDR2 YNFKEQ. The V and J ends lost 1 base and 3 bases respectively, with 9 bases between them. The CDR3 sequence is 14 residues long. The CDR3 nucleotides read TGTGCCAGCAGCCAAGGGGACACCCACACTGAAGCTTTCTTT. This codes for CASSQGDTHTEAFF.

With regard to this clone: The same CDR3 can be traced to other DNA sequences in this sample. The genes are TRBV30 and TRBJ1-5; 9 bases agree with TRBD1. V lost 2 bases and J lost 6; bases outside the gene matches: 5. Germline loops: CDR1 GTSNPN, CDR2 SVGIG (reference sequence). CDR3 length equals 14 residues. The CDR3 nucleotides read TGTGCCTGGAGTACGGGACAGGGAGGTCAGCCCCAGCATTTT. This sequence encodes CAWSTGQGGQPQHF.

V usage is TRBV5-4 and J usage is TRBJ2-5; 15 bases agree with TRBD2. The CDR3 is 16 residues long. Per germline, CDR1 SGHNT and CDR2 YYREEE (reference sequence). V lost 4 bases, J lost 5 bases, and 6 bases stayed unmatched. CDR3 loop: CASSPGLAGGQETQYF. The CDR3 DNA follows: TGTGCCAGCAGCCCCGGACTAGCGGGGGGGCAGGAGACCCAGTACTTC.